These 18 T cell receptor beta chains share one sample of origin, sequenced in a study of chemoradiotherapy in HPV16-positive cancers. This table comes from immunoSEQ multiplex PCR, and its TCRdb copy is limited to in-frame clones, with some not included. The top ten hold 2.5% to 4% of the sample, which has tens of thousands of clones, 90% seen once. The specimen comprised blood, sampled from a patient who underwent chemoradiotherapy. The receptor set was obtained from a human donor with HPV-associated anogenital cancer.

The chain joins TRBV5-4 to TRBJ2-3; TRBD2 matches 9 bases. The V segment lost 3 bases and the J segment 6 bases; nucleotides outside the gene matches: 2. Germline values: CDR1 SGHNT, CDR2 YYREEE (reference sequence). The CDR3 has 13 residues. CDR3 coding DNA: TGTGCCAGCAGCTCTACTAGCGGGGATACGCAGTATTTT. Its protein product is CASSSTSGDTQYF.

CDR3 in DNA: TGTGCCAGTAGTTACCGGGGTCTCTCTGGAAACACCATATATTTT. Translating it yields CASSYRGLSGNTIYF. The rearrangement uses TRBV19 and TRBJ1-3; D remains ambiguous. The CDR3 spans 15 residues. Trimming took off 5 bases at V and 0 bases at J, with 11 bases between the two ends. The germline gives CDR1 LNHDA, CDR2 SQIVND (reference sequence).

The chain joins TRBV6-6 to TRBJ1-1; weak D call: TRBD1 (6 bases). V lost 7 bases and J lost 4, with 10 bases in between. The germline V gene encodes CDR1 MNHNY and CDR2 SVGAGI (reference sequence). The CDR3 extends over 12 amino acids. The CDR3 sequence: CASIGGSTEAFF. For the CDR3, the DNA is TGTGCCAGCATAGGGGGGAGCACTGAAGCTTTCTTT.

The chain joins TRBV5-1 to TRBJ2-1; 7 nucleotides line up with TRBD2. Losses at the gene ends were 3 bases for V and 4 bases for J; bases not matched to a gene: 7. CDR1 and CDR2 from the germline V gene are SGHRS and YFSETQ. This CDR3 comprises 15 residues. The CDR3 sequence: CASSYSGQGYNEQFF. In DNA, the CDR3 is TGCGCCAGCAGCTATAGCGGGCAAGGGTACAATGAGCAGTTCTTC.

The DNA for the CDR3 is TGTGCCAGCAGCTTAGAGACAGGGAGGGCCTATGGCTACACCTTC. Protein: CASSLETGRAYGYTF. The V and J genes are TRBV7-9 and TRBJ1-2, with 7 positions matching TRBD1. V lost 1 base to trimming and J lost 4 bases; unmatched junction nucleotides: 6. CDR1 and CDR2 (germline): SEHNR, FQNEAQ (reference sequence). CDR3 length equals 15 residues.

The gene calls are TRBV5-4 and TRBJ2-7; 7 bases agree with TRBD2. The CDR3 has 12 residues. After removal of 0 bases from V and 6 bases from J, the junction contained 0 bases not matched to a gene. Germline CDR1 reads SGHNT; CDR2 reads YYREEE (reference sequence). CDR3 residues: CASSLGGGEQYF. CDR3 sequence (DNA): TGTGCCAGCAGCTTGGGGGGGGGCGAGCAGTACTTC.

V usage is TRBV10-1 and J usage is TRBJ2-5; 9 bases agree with TRBD1. The CDR3 runs 15 residues. The trim removed 5 bases at V and 2 bases at J, leaving 6 bases unmatched. The germline V gene encodes CDR1 WNHNN and CDR2 SYGVQD (reference sequence). As DNA, the CDR3 is TGCGCCAGCAGTTCACAGGGGGCTGGGCAAGAGACCCAGTACTTC. Its protein is CASSSQGAGQETQYF.

The rearrangement uses TRBV7-9 and TRBJ1-6; TRBD1 might be the D (6 bases). This CDR3 has 14 residues. With 5 bases removed from V and 3 bases from J, the gap between germline ends came to 8 bases. The germline V gene encodes CDR1 SEHNR and CDR2 FQNEAQ (reference sequence). The CDR3 sequence is CASSPQGYNSPLHF. The CDR3 coding sequence is TGTGCCAGCAGCCCACAGGGCTATAATTCACCCCTCCACTTT.

The V gene is TRBV7-9, the J gene TRBJ2-1; D possibly uses TRBD1 or TRBD2 (5 bases each). Trimming pared 0 bases from V and 8 bases from J, leaving 11 bases between. The V gene's germline CDR1 is SEHNR and CDR2 FQNEAQ (reference sequence). The CDR3 contains 14 residues. The CDR3 region is CASSLAVQGHEQFF. For the CDR3, the DNA is TGTGCCAGCAGCTTAGCAGTGCAGGGACATGAGCAGTTCTTC. Filled out from reference TRBV7-9 and TRBJ2-1, the complete variable domain reads DTGVSQNPRHKITKRGQNVTFRCDPISEHNRLYWYRQTLGQGPEFLTYFQNEAQLEKSRLLSDRFSAERPKGSFSTLEIQRTEQGDSAMYLCASSLAVQGHEQFFGPGTRLTVL.

This sequence joins TRBV5-4 and TRBJ2-2; TRBD2 aligns across 9 bases. The CDR3 extends over 15 amino acids. Germline CDR1 is SGHNT and CDR2 is YYREEE (reference sequence). The trim removed 4 bases at V and 3 bases at J, leaving 4 bases unmatched. The CDR3 sequence: CASSPTSGHTGELFF. The DNA for the CDR3 is TGTGCCAGCAGCCCGACTAGCGGTCACACCGGGGAGCTGTTTTTT.

The rearrangement links TRBV19 to TRBJ1-2; 8 bases are shared with TRBD1. Trimming removed 3 bases from V and 7 bases from J; junction bases left unmatched: 4. CDR1 is LNHDA and CDR2 is SQIVND in the germline V gene (reference sequence). The CDR3 runs 13 residues. CDR3 region: CASSMGRGLGYTF. The DNA of the CDR3 is TGTGCCAGTAGTATGGGCAGGGGGCTTGGCTACACCTTC.

CDR3 sequence reads: CASSLGQEVYGYTF. Here the CDR3 DNA reads TGTGCCAGCAGCTTAGGACAGGAAGTATATGGCTACACCTTC. The V call is TRBV7-8, the J call TRBJ1-2; D is perhaps TRBD1 (6 bases). CDR3 size: 14 residues. V was pared by 1 base and J by 5 bases, with 11 bases between. Germline lookup yields CDR1 SGHVS and CDR2 FQNEAQ.

The V call is TRBV6-4, the J call TRBJ2-1; 9 bases agree with TRBD1. The CDR3 sequence is 18 residues long. V shed 0 bases and J 0 bases; nucleotides not matched to a gene: 6. Germline assignment: CDR1 MRHNA and CDR2 SNTAGT. CDR3 region: CASSDSRTGVSSYNEQFF. The CDR3 bases are TGTGCCAGCAGTGACTCAAGGACAGGGGTCAGCTCCTACAATGAGCAGTTCTTC.

The V and J genes are TRBV27 and TRBJ1-1, with 7 bases fitting TRBD1. V shed 5 bases and J 1 base; nucleotides not matched to a gene: 4. This CDR3 spans 14 amino acids. Germline V gives CDR1 MNHEY, CDR2 SMNVEV (reference sequence). CDR3 loop: CASSPGQPNTEAFF. The DNA of the CDR3 is TGTGCCAGCAGTCCGGGACAGCCGAACACTGAAGCTTTCTTT.

The V gene is TRBV14, the J gene TRBJ2-7; perhaps TRBD2 as D (5 bases). Trimming cost V 1 base and J 6 bases, with 10 bases left between them. The CDR3 consists of 13 residues. Germline CDR1 is SGHDN and CDR2 is FVKESK. In DNA, the CDR3 is TGTGCCAGCAGCCAAGTAGGAGGAGGCGAGCAGTACTTC. Its protein is CASSQVGGGEQYF. The complete variable domain, with remaining parts taken from reference TRBV14 and TRBJ2-7, reads EAGVTQFPSHSVIEKGQTVTLRCDPISGHDNLYWYRRVMGKEIKFLLHFVKESKQDESGMPNNRFLAERTGGTYSTLKVQPAELEDSGVYFCASSQVGGGEQYFGPGTRLTVT.

The J gene is TRBJ2-5, the V gene TRBV6-6; 9 bases match TRBD1. This CDR3 is built from 15 residues. Germline V gene lookup returns CDR1 MNHNY and CDR2 SVGAGI (reference sequence). The V gene end was trimmed by 5 bases and the J gene end by 2 bases; junction bases not matched to a gene: 6. The CDR3 DNA sequence: TGTGCCAGCAGTCACGGACAGGGGCTACAAGAGACCCAGTACTTC. This sequence encodes CASSHGQGLQETQYF.

The CDR3 nucleotides are TGTGCCAGCCGGGACAGCATGAACACTGAAGCTTTCTTT. Translated, it gives CASRDSMNTEAFF. The V gene is TRBV18, the J gene TRBJ1-1; 7 bases map to TRBD1. Germline assignment: CDR1 KGHSH and CDR2 LQKENI. The trim removed 8 bases at V and 0 bases at J, leaving 3 bases unmatched. The CDR3 spans 13 residues.

The rearrangement links TRBV9 to TRBJ1-2, with 7 bases fitting TRBD1. The CDR3 spans 15 residues. Germline CDR1 and CDR2: SGDLS and YYNGEE. V was clipped by 6 bases and J by 4 bases; unmatched bases: 12. The CDR3 region has the DNA TGTGCCAGCACGGAGAGGGAGGGGGCAGGCTATGGCTACACCTTC. Translating gives CASTEREGAGYGYTF.